These 10 T cell receptor beta chains share one sample of origin, sequenced in a study of cytotoxic CD8 clonotypes in ibrutinib-treated CLL. Repertoires were generated with immunoSEQ multiplex PCR, while TCRdb's copy carries only in-frame clones and drops some. The sample consists of approximately 130,000 clones, roughly 80% of them appearing once. Material: PBMCs, obtained after 24 months of ibrutinib treatment. All receptors derive from a human donor with chronic lymphocytic leukemia.

The chain links TRBV5-6 to TRBJ2-3; 12 bases line up with TRBD2. This CDR3 has 15 residues. With 5 bases clipped from V and 2 bases from J, the junction kept 3 bases outside the gene matches. Germline V gene data show CDR1 as SGHDT and CDR2 as YYEEEE. This CDR3 reads CASRRLAGDTDTQYF. CDR3 in DNA: TGTGCCAGCAGGCGACTAGCGGGAGACACAGATACGCAGTATTTT.

The chain recombines TRBV7-9 with TRBJ1-4; 8 positions match TRBD1. This CDR3 has 15 residues. The V segment lost 5 bases and the J segment 5 bases; nucleotides outside the gene matches: 7. Germline CDR1 is SEHNR and CDR2 is FQNEAQ (reference sequence). Written as DNA, the CDR3 is TGTGCCAGCAGCATTCTACAGGGGGGAAATGAAAAACTGTTTTTT. Amino acid sequence: CASSILQGGNEKLFF. Variable domain in full (rest from reference TRBV7-9 and TRBJ1-4): DTGVSQNPRHKITKRGQNVTFRCDPISEHNRLYWYRQTLGQGPEFLTYFQNEAQLEKSRLLSDRFSAERPKGSFSTLEIQRTEQGDSAMYLCASSILQGGNEKLFFGSGTQLSVL.

The V call is TRBV5-1, the J call TRBJ2-3; D gene ambiguous. The V end was cut by 4 bases, the J end by 0 bases, with 15 bases between. The CDR3 contains 16 residues. Germline V gene sequence: CDR1 SGHRS, CDR2 YFSETQ. The CDR3 DNA follows: TGCGCCAGCAGCACCAGGACCTACCGAAGCACAGATACGCAGTATTTT. This codes for CASSTRTYRSTDTQYF.

The V and J genes are TRBV30 and TRBJ2-3; D is perhaps TRBD2 (5 bases). V was trimmed by 2 bases and J by 3 bases, leaving 18 bases between them. The CDR3 spans 16 residues. Per germline, CDR1 GTSNPN and CDR2 SVGIG (reference sequence). This CDR3 is CAWSPGLNILTDTQYF. In nucleotides, the CDR3 is TGTGCCTGGAGTCCTGGACTCAATATTCTAACAGATACGCAGTATTTT.

The chain is built from TRBV11-2 and TRBJ1-1; D is ambiguous. Germline V gives CDR1 SGHAT, CDR2 FQNNGV. This CDR3 is 14 amino acids long. The V end was cut by 2 bases, the J end by 1 base, with 8 bases between. DNA of the CDR3: TGTGCCAGCAGCTTAACGACGCCGAACACTGAAGCTTTCTTT. It is translated as CASSLTTPNTEAFF. Variable domain in full (rest from reference TRBV11-2 and TRBJ1-1): EAGVAQSPRYKIIEKRQSVAFWCNPISGHATLYWYQQILGQGPKLLIQFQNNGVVDDSQLPKDRFSAERLKGVDSTLKIQPAKLEDSAVYLCASSLTTPNTEAFFGQGTRLTVV.

J is TRBJ2-5 and V is TRBV19; maybe TRBD1 (6 bases). V lost 1 base to trimming and J lost 4 bases, with 10 bases between them. The germline gives CDR1 LNHDA, CDR2 SQIVND (reference sequence). The CDR3 runs to 14 residues. CDR3 sequence reads: CASSIGRGGETQYF. CDR3 DNA sequence: TGTGCCAGTAGTATAGGCAGGGGTGGAGAGACCCAGTACTTC.

This chain links TRBV7-8 with TRBJ2-1; the D gene is possibly TRBD1 (6 bases). Per germline, CDR1 SGHVS and CDR2 FQNEAQ. Trimming cost V 6 bases and J 0 bases, with 12 bases left between them. The CDR3 covers 15 residues. CDR3 DNA sequence: TGTGCCAGCAGACCCCTAGGGGGCTCCTACAATGAGCAGTTCTTC. It specifies CASRPLGGSYNEQFF.

This clone has only a few counts. This chain uses TRBV9 with TRBJ2-2, with D perhaps TRBD1 (5 bases). Trimming removed 0 bases from V and 0 bases from J, with 9 bases in between. The CDR3 has 16 residues. The germline gives CDR1 SGDLS, CDR2 YYNGEE. The CDR3 region is CASSVGRGANTGELFF. The CDR3 coding sequence is TGTGCCAGCAGCGTAGGAAGGGGCGCGAACACCGGGGAGCTGTTTTTT.

This chain uses TRBV5-5 with TRBJ1-1; D gene uncertain. This CDR3 has 14 amino acids. Germline CDR1 is SGHKS and CDR2 is YYEKEE (reference sequence). Trimming left V 2 bases short and J 0 bases short, with 8 bases between. CDR3: CASSFGNLNTEAFF. For the CDR3, the DNA is TGTGCCAGCAGCTTCGGGAACCTGAACACTGAAGCTTTCTTT.

The V gene is TRBV7-9, the J gene TRBJ2-5; tentative D call: TRBD2 (5 bases). The V and J ends lost 4 bases and 4 bases respectively, with 22 bases between them. The CDR3 spans 17 residues. The germline CDR1 and CDR2 sequences are SEHNR and FQNEAQ (reference sequence). The CDR3 spells CASSSLSFRKAGETQYF. The CDR3 DNA follows: TGTGCCAGCAGCTCGTTATCTTTCAGAAAGGCGGGAGAGACCCAGTACTTC.